The 10 T cell receptor beta chains below were found in one sample sequenced in a study of blood T cell repertoires in COVID-19 (dated by TCRdb to 2018 to 2020). Libraries were constructed by the immunoSEQ multiplex PCR assay. Sourced from immuneACCESS, this table was stored by TCRdb with only in-frame sequences that have V and J called. A share of the clones is absent; for the studies checked, an unresolved V gene accounts for under half, and the remainder has no known explanation. This sample lists about 230,000 clones; 75% to 90% were detected once. The ten largest clones add up to about 2.5% of the sample. The sequencing sample was made of peripheral blood. The receptors were gathered from a woman in her 70s with active or convalescent COVID-19.

This chain connects TRBV4-1 to TRBJ1-5; no clear D. Between the trimmed V and J ends, which lost 5 bases and 5 bases, there was a span of 10 bases. CDR1 and CDR2 (germline): MGHRA, YSYEKL. This CDR3 has 13 amino acids. CDR3 sequence (DNA): TGCGCCAGCAGCTGGCTCGGGGATCAGCCCCAGCATTTT. Translation: CASSWLGDQPQHF.

This clone was detected only a few times. The gene calls are TRBV10-3 and TRBJ1-1; 8 positions match TRBD1. Trimming at V came to 6 bases and at J to 5 bases, leaving 8 bases not matched to a gene. Looked up from germline, CDR1 is ENHRY and CDR2 is SYGVKD. This CDR3 is built from 14 residues. The CDR3 reads CAISGDRHGTEAFF. The CDR3 bases are TGTGCCATCAGCGGGGACAGGCATGGGACTGAAGCTTTCTTT.

CDR3 amino acids: CASSPPGTGMAGELFF. The CDR3, as DNA: TGTGCCAGCAGCCCCCCCGGGACAGGGATGGCCGGGGAGCTGTTTTTT. This rearrangement joins TRBV7-2 to TRBJ2-2, with 9 bases fitting TRBD1. The CDR3 runs to 16 residues. Losses at the gene ends were 5 bases for V and 6 bases for J; bases not matched to a gene: 10. Germline CDR1 is SGHTA and CDR2 is FQGNSA. Based on the CDR3 plus reference TRBV7-2 and TRBJ2-2, the full variable domain is GAGVSQSPSNKVTEKGKDVELRCDPISGHTALYWYRQSLGQGLEFLIYFQGNSAPDKSGLPSDRFSAERTGGSVSTLTIQRTQQEDSAVYLCASSPPGTGMAGELFFGEGSRLTVL.

J is TRBJ1-1 and V is TRBV11-1; 9 bases map to TRBD1. CDR1 is SGHAT and CDR2 is FQDESV in the germline V gene (reference sequence). V lost 8 bases to trimming and J lost 5 bases; unmatched junction nucleotides: 9. This CDR3 spans 14 amino acids. CDR3 protein: CASGPTQGATEAFF. The DNA of the CDR3 is TGTGCCAGCGGCCCCACACAGGGGGCGACTGAAGCTTTCTTT.

The J gene is TRBJ1-2, the V gene TRBV3-1 (or the pseudogene TRBV3-2); TRBD1 is a possible D gene (6 bases). The CDR3 is made up of 13 amino acids. The germline gives CDR1 LGHDT, CDR2 YNNKEL (reference sequence). V lost 4 bases, J lost 5 bases, and 11 bases lay in between. CDR3 region: CASSPSGQYGYTF. The CDR3 DNA reads TGTGCCAGCAGCCCCTCCGGACAGTATGGCTACACCTTC.

The V call is TRBV6-1, the J call TRBJ2-6; D is unresolved. The CDR3 has 16 amino acids. Germline V gives CDR1 MNHNS, CDR2 SASEGT. Between the trimmed V and J ends, which lost 3 bases and 2 bases, there was a span of 11 bases. In DNA form, the CDR3 reads TGTGCCAGCAGTGATGTGTGGGCAACTGGGGCCAACGTCCTGACTTTC. It codes for CASSDVWATGANVLTF.

The chain has TRBV5-4 and TRBJ1-2, with 8 positions matching TRBD1. V was clipped by 0 bases and J by 1 base; unmatched bases: 5. The CDR3 is 16 amino acids. Germline CDR1 and CDR2: SGHNT and YYREEE (reference sequence). CDR3 nucleotides: TGTGCCAGCAGCTTGGGGACAGGGTGGGATAACTATGGCTACACCTTC. As protein: CASSLGTGWDNYGYTF.

The V and J genes are TRBV6-4 and TRBJ2-1; 10 positions agree with TRBD1. The CDR3 totals 16 residues. Germline V gene data show CDR1 as MRHNA and CDR2 as SNTAGT. Germline trimming cut 2 bases from V and 2 bases from J; bases unmatched to any gene: 3. CDR3 DNA sequence: TGTGCCAGCAGTGACACCGGGACAGGGGCCTACAATGAGCAGTTCTTC. This sequence encodes CASSDTGTGAYNEQFF.

The V gene is TRBV5-1, the J gene TRBJ2-1; TRBD1 matches at 7 bases. Germline V gene lookup returns CDR1 SGHRS and CDR2 YFSETQ. The CDR3 is 15 amino acids. The trim removed 6 bases at V and 4 bases at J, leaving 10 bases unmatched. In DNA, the CDR3 is TGCGCCAGCAAGAGAGGGGGCCTGGGTTACAATGAGCAGTTCTTC. Its translation is CASKRGGLGYNEQFF.

The chain is built from TRBV7-8 and TRBJ2-5; D is unclear. In germline, CDR1 is SGHVS, CDR2 FQNEAQ. The germline V and J ends were trimmed by 2 bases and 4 bases, with 8 bases remaining between them. This CDR3 contains 13 residues. The CDR3 region is CASSLQIRETQYF. The CDR3 DNA follows: TGTGCCAGCAGCTTACAAATCAGAGAGACCCAGTACTTC.